This T cell receptor (beta chain) was sequenced during a study of cytomegalovirus exposure and HLA in healthy donors. In the study overall: Per a later analysis, the approximately 620 first-cohort and approximately 120 validation repertoires shared one platform.

The CDR3 is made up of 15 amino acids. The germline CDR1 and CDR2 sequences are SGHRS and YFSETQ. V shed 3 bases, J shed 4 bases, and the junction held 10 bases outside the gene matches. Regarding this clone: Antigen unknown.

General observations from the study: Rarity held for most TCR sequences, but there were some public TCRs that occurred in many donors. It was reportedly the case that the classifier diagnosed cytomegalovirus status with high specificity and sensitivity. It was about 180 TCR beta chains that were listed as cytomegalovirus-associated.

Profiling relied on immunoSEQ multiplex PCR, and the TCRdb table lists in-frame clones only, not all of them. The table records about 160,000 clones, 89% of them present only once. The sequenced sample was PBMCs. The chain is built from TRBV5-1 and TRBJ2-7; 7 bases align to TRBD1. This clonotype was sampled from a woman aged 18-29 years in good health and CMV-seropositive. The CDR3 bases are TGCGCCAGCAGCTGGACAGGTCTACTCCAATACGAGCAGTACTTC. It translates to CASSWTGLLQYEQYF.